The 32 T cell receptor beta chains reported below all come from one sample, sequenced in a study of human T cells and chemical hapten exposure. TCRdb called the RACE reads again in MiXCR, with one record for every CDR3 protein. Among 350,000 or so distinct CDR3 sequences listed, approximately 6.9% were seen once. Time point meaning: patch test 1, 2 weeks after DPC sensitization. The treatment was: therapeutic diphenylcyclopropenone sensitization with weekly scalp DPC. The sequenced sample was whole blood, obtained in connection with sensitization to the hapten diphenylcyclopropenone (DPC). The receptors come from a woman under 30 with alopecia areata. Some clones in this sample may be carry-over from other donors' samples.

This clonotype was recorded many times. The chain links TRBV9 to TRBJ2-7; no reliable D call. The CDR3 has 14 residues. CDR1 and CDR2 (germline): SGDLS, YYNGEE. The V gene lost 0 bases and the J gene lost 0 bases, with 7 bases spanning the gap. The CDR3 loop reads CASSVASYSYEQYF. For the CDR3, the DNA is TGTGCCAGCAGCGTAGCCAGTTACTCCTACGAGCAGTACTTC.

This clonotype has at least ten counts. The chain couples TRBV4-3 to TRBJ2-3, with 10 bases that match TRBD2. This CDR3 spans 14 amino acids. The trim removed 3 bases at V and 6 bases at J, leaving 3 bases unmatched. CDR1 and CDR2 from the germline V gene are LGHNA and YSLEER. The CDR3 region has the DNA TGCGCCAGCAGCCAGGGACTAGCGACCGATACGCAGTATTTT. Translating it yields CASSQGLATDTQYF.

This clonotype was recorded many times. The V gene is TRBV10-2, the J gene TRBJ2-6; D uncertain. V was trimmed by 6 bases and J by 4 bases, leaving 7 bases between them. The CDR3 contains 13 residues. CDR1 is WSHSY, CDR2 SAAADI, per germline. The CDR3 here is CASRVGGANVLTF. CDR3 DNA sequence: TGCGCCAGCAGAGTTGGCGGGGCCAACGTCCTGACTTTC.

This clonotype was seen a handful of times. This chain uses TRBV13 with TRBJ1-2; 7 bases agree with TRBD1. Germline V gene lookup returns CDR1 PRHDT and CDR2 FYEKMQ (reference sequence). The ends lost 5 bases at V and 5 bases at J; junction bases unmatched: 5. The CDR3 sequence is 13 residues long. CDR3 sequence (DNA): TGTGCCAGCAGCCCGGACAGGCGGTATGGCTACACCTTC. Its translation is CASSPDRRYGYTF.

The chain carries TRBV27 and TRBJ1-6; TRBD1 might be the D (5 bases). Trimming took off 5 bases at V and 4 bases at J, with 18 bases between the two ends. Per the germline V gene, CDR1 is MNHEY and CDR2 is SMNVEV (reference sequence). CDR3 size: 17 residues. CDR3 sequence reads: CASSTRKQGTYNSPLHF. DNA for the CDR3: TGTGCCAGCAGTACCCGCAAGCAGGGAACGTATAATTCACCCCTCCACTTT.

This chain uses TRBV7-8 with TRBJ2-2; D is perhaps TRBD2 (5 bases). The CDR3 has 15 amino acids. V lost 10 bases and J lost 2, with 17 bases in between. The V gene's germline CDR1 is SGHVS and CDR2 FQNEAQ. CDR3 protein: CATRGGRINTGELFF. CDR3 bases: TGTGCCACGCGCGGTGGGAGAATCAACACCGGGGAGCTGTTTTTT.

This clonotype was counted many times. The genes are TRBV28 and TRBJ1-4; TRBD1 aligns across 7 bases. Germline-derived CDR1 and CDR2 are MDHEN and SYDVKM. CDR3 length: 16 amino acids. Trimming cost V 5 bases and J 5 bases; bases outside gene matches: 11. The CDR3 region is CASSRRMTGQNEKLFF. The CDR3 DNA reads TGTGCCAGCAGTCGTAGGATGACAGGGCAGAATGAAAAACTGTTTTTT.

This chain uses TRBV5-6 with TRBJ1-2; no firm D call. There are 13 residues in the CDR3. The V end lost 0 bases, the J end lost 8 bases, and 11 bases lay between the germline ends. Germline assignment: CDR1 SGHDT and CDR2 YYEEEE. The CDR3 nucleotides are TGTGCCAGCAGCTTGGTGGGAAGGGAAGGCTACACCTTC. It translates to CASSLVGREGYTF.

The chain uses TRBV4-3 and TRBJ1-1; no firm D call. The CDR3 totals 13 residues. V lost 4 bases, J lost 6 bases, and 12 bases lay in between. Germline V CDR1 and CDR2: LGHNA, YSLEER. CDR3 bases: TGCGCCAGCAGCCGCACCGGTGTGGCTGAAGCTTTCTTT. Protein sequence: CASSRTGVAEAFF.

This clonotype came up many times. This chain uses TRBV9 with TRBJ2-1; 10 nucleotides line up with TRBD1. CDR1 and CDR2 from the germline V gene are SGDLS and YYNGEE. With 5 bases clipped from V and 9 bases from J, the junction kept 11 bases outside the gene matches. CDR3 size: 15 residues. CDR3 nucleotides: TGTGCCAGCAGAGGGACAGGGGACCCCGTTAGTGAGCAGTTCTTC. Its translation: CASRGTGDPVSEQFF.

This clonotype was observed many times. The chain employs TRBV5-1 and TRBJ1-1, with no clear D. This CDR3 comprises 12 residues. Germline CDR1 is SGHRS and CDR2 is YFSETQ. With 3 bases removed from V and 10 bases from J, the gap between germline ends came to 13 bases. As DNA, the CDR3 is TGCGCCAGCAGCTCCCGGGGAAATCGAGCTTTCTTT. Translating it yields CASSSRGNRAFF.

The sample holds many counts of this clonotype. The chain employs TRBV7-8 and TRBJ2-5, with 9 bases lining up with TRBD2. The CDR3 extends over 14 amino acids. V lost 5 bases, J lost 3 bases, and 4 bases stayed unmatched. Germline CDR1 and CDR2: SGHVS and FQNEAQ. CDR3 bases: TGTGCCAGCAGCCTTAGCGGGGGCGAAGAGACCCAGTACTTC. Its protein product is CASSLSGGEETQYF. Based on the CDR3 plus reference TRBV7-8 and TRBJ2-5, the full variable domain is GAGVSQSPRYKVAKRGQDVALRCDPISGHVSLFWYQQALGQGPEFLTYFQNEAQLDKSGLPSDRFFAERPEGSVSTLKIQRTQQEDSAVYLCASSLSGGEETQYFGPGTRLLVL.

A few counts support this clonotype. The chain recombines TRBV4-1 with TRBJ2-2; D possibly corresponds to TRBD1 (6 bases). V gave up 0 bases and J gave up 6 bases, with 14 bases separating them. Germline CDR1 is MGHRA and CDR2 is YSYEKL. The CDR3 is 16 residues long. CDR3 loop: CASSQDSGQPSGELFF. The CDR3 coding sequence is TGCGCCAGCAGCCAAGATAGTGGACAGCCTTCCGGGGAGCTGTTTTTT.

The chain couples TRBV4-3 to TRBJ1-5; D is possibly TRBD1 (5 bases). Trimming cost V 0 bases and J 5 bases, with 17 bases left between them. The CDR3 spans 17 residues. CDR1 is LGHNA and CDR2 is YSLEER in the germline V gene. Here the CDR3 DNA reads TGCGCCAGCAGCCAAGAAGGGGAAAGGGCTTGGGATCAGCCCCAGCATTTT. Its translation: CASSQEGERAWDQPQHF.

The chain uses TRBV6-5 and TRBJ2-3, with D unclear. The CDR3 consists of 13 residues. Deletions cut 6 bases from V and 2 bases from J, with 9 bases between. Per the germline V gene, CDR1 is MNHEY and CDR2 is SVGAGI. CDR3: CASRPTNTDTQYF. CDR3 in DNA: TGTGCCAGCAGACCGACGAACACAGATACGCAGTATTTT.

This clonotype was observed at least ten times. This sequence joins TRBV5-5 and TRBJ2-7; 7 positions agree with TRBD2. This CDR3 has 15 amino acids. V was clipped by 1 base and J by 0 bases; unmatched bases: 4. In germline, CDR1 is SGHKS, CDR2 YYEKEE (reference sequence). CDR3 residues: CASSLQAGVSYEQYF. The CDR3 nucleotides are TGTGCCAGCAGCTTGCAGGCGGGGGTCTCCTACGAGCAGTACTTC.

At least ten counts were recorded for this clonotype. This chain connects TRBV15 to TRBJ1-2, with 12 bases matching TRBD1. Germline CDR1 and CDR2: LNHNV and YYDKDF (reference sequence). CDR3 length equals 14 residues. J gave up 8 bases and V 3 bases, and 4 bases lay outside the gene matches. The chain's CDR3 is CATSSPGTGGGYTF. The CDR3 DNA sequence: TGTGCCACCAGCAGTCCTGGGACAGGGGGCGGCTACACCTTC.

The J gene is TRBJ1-1, the V gene TRBV29-1, with D hard to call. The V end was cut by 7 bases, the J end by 1 base, with 19 bases between. This CDR3 contains 15 residues. The germline V gene has CDR1 SQVTM and CDR2 ANQGSEA. CDR3 DNA sequence: TGCAGCGGAACTTCCCACGAAGGGAGGAACACTGAAGCTTTCTTT. This translates into CSGTSHEGRNTEAFF. The whole variable domain, remainder taken from reference TRBV29-1 and TRBJ1-1, is SAVISQKPSRDICQRGTSLTIQCQVDSQVTMMFWYRQQPGQSLTLIATANQGSEATYESGFVIDKFPISRPNLTFSTLTVSNMSPEDSSIYLCSGTSHEGRNTEAFFGQGTRLTVV.

This clonotype was seen a handful of times. The gene calls are TRBV28 and TRBJ2-3; 10 bases line up with TRBD2. The CDR3 contains 21 residues. Germline V gene sequence: CDR1 MDHEN, CDR2 SYDVKM. V shed 2 bases and J 0 bases; nucleotides not matched to a gene: 17. In nucleotides, the CDR3 is TGTGCCAGCAGTTTAAGTTTAGTAGCGGGGGGCCACACTTCTAGCACAGATACGCAGTATTTT. Translation: CASSLSLVAGGHTSSTDTQYF.

V and J are TRBV25-1 and TRBJ2-1, with D hard to call. The length of the CDR3 is 13 residues. Germline V gene lookup returns CDR1 MGHDK and CDR2 SYGVNS. Deletions cut 1 base from V and 6 bases from J, with 7 bases between. CDR3 in amino acids: CASSELPGNEQFF. CDR3 coding DNA: TGTGCCAGCAGTGAATTACCAGGCAATGAGCAGTTCTTC.

V is TRBV7-9 and J is TRBJ1-3, with D unclear. Deletions cut 0 bases from V and 3 bases from J, with 15 bases between. This CDR3 comprises 17 residues. The V gene's germline CDR1 is SEHNR and CDR2 FQNEAQ (reference sequence). CDR3 sequence reads: CASSLASRVEDGNTIYF. CDR3 in DNA: TGTGCCAGCAGCTTAGCAAGCCGGGTAGAAGATGGAAACACCATATATTTT.

This clonotype was seen repeatedly, ten times or more. The chain uses TRBV6-2 or TRBV6-3 and TRBJ2-3; D remains ambiguous. Germline CDR1 and CDR2: MNHEY and SVGEGT. This CDR3 has 14 residues. The V gene lost 2 bases and the J gene lost 2 bases, with 8 bases spanning the gap. This chain's CDR3 is CASSYETDTDTQYF. For the CDR3, the DNA is TGTGCCAGCAGTTACGAGACGGACACAGATACGCAGTATTTT.

This chain connects TRBV20-1 to TRBJ2-7, with D possibly matching TRBD1 (7 bases). The CDR3 spans 15 residues. CDR1 and CDR2 (germline): DFQATT, SNEGSKA (reference sequence). The V end lost 0 bases, the J end lost 0 bases, and 12 bases lay between the germline ends. CDR3 in amino acids: CSARDRRGDSYEQYF. The CDR3 bases are TGCAGTGCTAGAGACCGCAGGGGGGACTCCTACGAGCAGTACTTC.

The chain uses TRBV4-2 and TRBJ1-1; the D is unclear. Germline CDR1 reads LGHNA; CDR2 reads YNFKEQ. The CDR3 is 16 amino acids. V was pared by 1 base and J by 5 bases, with 17 bases between. The CDR3 DNA sequence: TGTGCCAGCAGCCAAGGAATAGACCCGACTGAAACTGAAGCTTTCTTT. Protein product: CASSQGIDPTETEAFF.

This clonotype came up many times. The genes are TRBV14 and TRBJ2-1, with 11 positions matching TRBD1. V lost 4 bases to trimming and J lost 8 bases; unmatched junction nucleotides: 7. Germline V CDR1 and CDR2: SGHDN, FVKESK. This CDR3 contains 15 residues. CDR3: CASSRGQGAIDEQFF. CDR3 bases: TGTGCCAGCAGCCGCGGACAGGGGGCTATCGATGAGCAGTTCTTC.

This clonotype was picked up many times. The chain recombines TRBV14 with TRBJ2-3; TRBD2 matches 8 bases. Trimming took 3 bases from V and 2 from J; bases not matched to a gene: 7. The CDR3 loop spans 16 amino acids. Germline V lookup: CDR1 SGHDN, CDR2 FVKESK. The CDR3 here is CASSHRTSSFTDTQYF. CDR3 coding DNA: TGTGCCAGCAGCCACCGGACTAGCAGCTTCACAGATACGCAGTATTTT.

This sequence joins TRBV6-2 or TRBV6-3 and TRBJ2-1; 7 bases line up with TRBD1. The CDR3 runs 15 residues. CDR1 and CDR2 (germline): MNHEY, SVGEGT. V lost 5 bases, J lost 4 bases, and 8 bases stayed unmatched. In nucleotides, the CDR3 is TGTGCCAGCAGTGCCGGGACAGACATTTACAATGAGCAGTTCTTC. It codes for CASSAGTDIYNEQFF.

This clonotype was recorded many times. The CDR3 nucleotides read TGTGCCAGCAGTACTCCGCGGGGGACCACAGATACGCAGTATTTT. It codes for CASSTPRGTTDTQYF. This chain joins TRBV6-2 or TRBV6-3 and TRBJ2-3; TRBD2 aligns across 7 bases. The germline CDR1 and CDR2 sequences are MNHEY and SVGEGT. The CDR3 is 15 residues long. Unmatched junction bases numbered 7, after V lost 5 bases and J lost 2 bases.

The gene calls are TRBV24-1 and TRBJ1-5; D perhaps matches TRBD1 (5 bases). The CDR3 has 15 amino acids. Germline V gene data show CDR1 as KGHDR and CDR2 as SFDVKD. Trimming removed 7 bases at V and 4 bases at J, with 16 bases between. The CDR3 coding sequence is TGTGCCACCAGCCCTGACAGACCCCAGAATCAGCCCCAGCATTTT. It is translated as CATSPDRPQNQPQHF.

J is TRBJ1-1 and V is TRBV9; 8 bases agree with TRBD1. The germline V gene encodes CDR1 SGDLS and CDR2 YYNGEE. V shed 4 bases, J shed 4 bases, and the junction held 12 bases outside the gene matches. This CDR3 has 16 residues. CDR3 coding DNA: TGTGCCAGCAGCCAAACGGCAGGGGGCAGGAGCACTGAAGCTTTCTTT. Translation: CASSQTAGGRSTEAFF.

This clonotype was seen many times. CDR3 DNA sequence: TGTGCCAGCAGCTCTGGTCCTCATAATTCACCCCTCCACTTT. Translated, it gives CASSSGPHNSPLHF. The chain has TRBV7-6 and TRBJ1-6; the D is unclear. V shed 4 bases and J shed 5 bases, with 9 bases lying between them. The germline V gene has CDR1 SGHVS and CDR2 FNYEAQ. CDR3 length: 14 residues.

This clonotype has more than one count but fewer than ten. V is TRBV14 and J is TRBJ2-2; D perhaps matches TRBD1 (5 bases). Deletions cut 1 base from V and 6 bases from J, with 9 bases between. CDR3 length: 14 residues. Germline CDR1 reads SGHDN; CDR2 reads FVKESK. The CDR3 DNA is TGTGCCAGCAGCCAAGTTGCAGGGTCCGGGGAGCTGTTTTTT. This encodes CASSQVAGSGELFF.